This T cell receptor (beta chain) was retrieved from a study of Ad26.COV2.S vaccination and SARS-CoV-2 variants. Across the whole study: Once, or twice with 56 days between doses, Ad26.COV2.S was given intramuscularly.

Treatment in this sample: roughly 18 received Ad26.COV2.S at low or high dose, single or two shots; about 5 received placebo; per-sample allocation not given. At day 63 after the first vaccine or placebo injection, samples were drawn. As concerns this clone: Antigen: not known.

Using immunoSEQ multiplex PCR, the repertoire was profiled, and TCRdb retains in-frame clones only, with some absent. In the table there are some 480,000 clones, roughly 85% of which are singletons. Study results and limitations: Substantial breadth in spike-specific CD8+ and CD4+ T cell responses was reportedly seen after vaccination.

The CDR3 has 14 amino acids. Per germline, CDR1 SNHLY and CDR2 FYNNEI. J lost 0 bases, V lost 5 bases, and 3 bases had no gene match. The sequence came from a person aged 18-60 years who received the Ad26.COV2.S COVID-19 vaccine or a placebo. The chain couples TRBV2 to TRBJ2-7; 8 bases are a match to TRBD1. Specimen: peripheral blood, collected in a trial of Ad26.COV2.S vaccine versus placebo. The DNA of the CDR3 is TGTGCCAGCAGTAGAACAGGGGGCTCCTACGAGCAGTACTTC. This encodes CASSRTGGSYEQYF.